Below are 19 T cell receptor beta chains sequenced from a single sample in a study of blood T cells in healthy people across ages. Next came a second PCR, run for roughly 7 to 12 cycles, which used a sample-barcoded 5' primer along with a J-beta primer mix. TCRdb fed the 5' RACE reads into MiXCR, producing one record per CDR3 protein. The table has more than 550,000 distinct CDR3 sequences, 22% seen once; the top ten hold roughly a fifth. The sequencing sample was made of blood. These TCRs come from a man between 65 and 79 years old in good health.

The V call is TRBV7-3, the J call TRBJ2-1; 8 bases are a match to TRBD2. CDR1 is SGHTA and CDR2 is FQGTGA in the germline V gene. The J segment lost 7 bases and the V segment lost 4 bases, leaving 6 bases of the junction unmatched. This CDR3 contains 14 residues. The CDR3 spells CASSSGGGRNEQFF. In nucleotides, the CDR3 is TGTGCCAGCAGCTCCGGGGGGGGCAGGAATGAGCAGTTCTTC.

This clonotype has at least ten counts. V usage is TRBV12-3 or TRBV12-4 and J usage is TRBJ1-1; possible D gene TRBD1, 5 bases. The CDR3 is 14 amino acids. V dropped 1 base and J dropped 1 base, with 7 bases sitting between them. Here the CDR3 DNA reads TGTGCCAGCAGTTTAGGGGGCGGGAACACTGAAGCTTTCTTT. Encoded protein: CASSLGGGNTEAFF.

The chain is built from TRBV12-3 or TRBV12-4 and TRBJ2-3, with no clear D. The V and J ends lost 5 bases and 6 bases respectively, with 12 bases between them. The CDR3 is made up of 13 amino acids. DNA of the CDR3: TGTGCCAGCAGTCTCTGGCACGCGGATACGCAGTATTTT. This gives the protein CASSLWHADTQYF.

V and J are TRBV20-1 and TRBJ2-7; TRBD1 matches 7 bases. Per germline, CDR1 DFQATT and CDR2 SNEGSKA (reference sequence). Trimming at V came to 5 bases and at J to 0 bases, leaving 10 bases not matched to a gene. The length of the CDR3 is 15 residues. CDR3 amino acids: CSAAYGQGVSYEQYF. CDR3 coding DNA: TGCAGTGCTGCCTATGGGCAGGGGGTCTCCTACGAGCAGTACTTC.

The chain is built from TRBV10-3 and TRBJ2-5, with D unclear. This CDR3 has 14 amino acids. Trimming pared 7 bases from V and 11 bases from J, leaving 23 bases between. Germline V lookup: CDR1 ENHRY, CDR2 SYGVKD. CDR3 sequence (DNA): TGTGCCATCACCCCCCAGCCGGAGCTAAGTGAGCAGTACTTC. Translation gives CAITPQPELSEQYF.

About this clonotype itself: A much larger clone differs from this one at a single base, so this may be a read error. The rearrangement joins TRBV18 to TRBJ2-7; 7 bases align to TRBD1. V trimming: 4 bases; J trimming: 6 bases; junction bases outside the gene matches: 0. This CDR3 spans 11 amino acids. CDR1 is KGHSH, CDR2 LQKENI, per germline. The chain's CDR3 is CASSQGAEQYV. The CDR3 bases are TGTGCCAGCTCACAGGGGGCCGAGCAGTACGTC.

This rearrangement joins TRBV11-2 to TRBJ1-2; possible D gene TRBD1, 6 bases. In germline, CDR1 is SGHAT, CDR2 FQNNGV. The V end lost 4 bases, the J end lost 6 bases, and 12 bases lay between the germline ends. The CDR3 contains 13 residues. This CDR3 is CASSSQAGDGYTF. CDR3 in DNA: TGTGCCAGCAGCTCACAGGCAGGGGATGGCTACACCTTC. The full variable domain, rest sourced from reference TRBV11-2 and TRBJ1-2, is EAGVAQSPRYKIIEKRQSVAFWCNPISGHATLYWYQQILGQGPKLLIQFQNNGVVDDSQLPKDRFSAERLKGVDSTLKIQPAKLEDSAVYLCASSSQAGDGYTFGSGTRLTVV.

This clonotype was counted only a few times. This chain joins TRBV5-5 and TRBJ2-3, with D hard to call. CDR1 is SGHKS, CDR2 YYEKEE, per germline (reference sequence). Trimming took 0 bases from V and 4 from J, leaving 6 bases between them. CDR3 size: 13 residues. The CDR3 nucleotides are TGTGCCAGCAGCTTGGCCGTCCCAGATACGCAGTATTTT. This sequence encodes CASSLAVPDTQYF.

The V gene is TRBV5-1, the J gene TRBJ2-1; D may be TRBD1 (6 bases). The CDR3 is 15 amino acids. Deletions cut 7 bases from V and 0 bases from J, with 14 bases between. CDR1 SGHRS and CDR2 YFSETQ come from the germline V gene. The CDR3 DNA reads TGCGCCAGCCAAGCTCGGACAGACTCCTACAATGAGCAGTTCTTC. This codes for CASQARTDSYNEQFF.

Only a few counts were recorded for this clonotype. The rearrangement links TRBV4-1 to TRBJ1-2; a weak D match, TRBD1 (5 bases). From germline, CDR1 is MGHRA and CDR2 YSYEKL. The V end was cut by 0 bases, the J end by 5 bases, with 10 bases between. CDR3 length: 14 amino acids. DNA for the CDR3: TGCGCCAGCAGCCAAGATTCGGGGGTGTATGGCTACACCTTC. Protein sequence: CASSQDSGVYGYTF.

There are a few counts of this clonotype. The gene calls are TRBV7-9 and TRBJ1-2; D is unresolved. Germline CDR1 reads SEHNR; CDR2 reads FQNEAQ (reference sequence). This CDR3 comprises 14 residues. Between the trimmed V and J ends, which lost 5 bases and 4 bases, there was a span of 14 bases. The CDR3 bases are TGTGCCAGCAGCCTAATTACAGAGAGCTATGGCTACACCTTC. As protein: CASSLITESYGYTF.

This clonotype was counted a few times. This rearrangement joins TRBV27 to TRBJ2-1; 7 positions match TRBD2. Germline CDR1 MNHEY, CDR2 SMNVEV (reference sequence). The junction had 11 bases not matched to a gene; V was cut back by 6 bases and J by 0 bases. CDR3 length equals 17 residues. In DNA, the CDR3 is TGTGCCAGCAGCAAGACCAAGACTAGCAGCTCCTACAATGAGCAGTTCTTC. It is translated as CASSKTKTSSSYNEQFF.

This clonotype was seen only a few times. The junction does not match germline at one end; this may be a read error. The rearrangement links TRBV6-4 to TRBJ2-1; tentative D call: TRBD2 (6 bases). CDR1 is MRHNA and CDR2 is SNTAGT in the germline V gene. This CDR3 spans 15 amino acids. The CDR3 sequence is CANSPSGLSGNEQFF. The CDR3 region has the DNA TGTGCCAACAGTCCCTCGGGGCTTAGCGGCAATGAGCAGTTCTTC.

The chain couples TRBV20-1 to TRBJ1-5; D may be TRBD1 (5 bases). This CDR3 is 13 amino acids long. Germline V gives CDR1 DFQATT, CDR2 SNEGSKA (reference sequence). Trimming took off 1 base at V and 8 bases at J, with 12 bases between the two ends. The CDR3 DNA reads as TGCAGTGCTAGAGTACAGGATATCGAGCCCCAGCATTTT. It yields the protein CSARVQDIEPQHF.

Notes on this clonotype: One end of the junction fails to match germline, which may point to a read error. V and J are TRBV19 and TRBJ2-5; possibly TRBD2 for D (6 bases). The CDR3 covers 11 residues. CDR1 LNHDA and CDR2 SQIVND come from the germline V gene (reference sequence). The chain's CDR3 is CASSSRLVLFF. In DNA form, the CDR3 reads TGTGCCAGTAGTTCCCGACTAGTTTTGTTCTTC.

The V call is TRBV4-3, the J call TRBJ2-1; 10 nucleotides align to TRBD1. V shed 0 bases and J 13 bases; nucleotides not matched to a gene: 6. The germline gives CDR1 LGHNA, CDR2 YSLEER. The CDR3 runs to 14 residues. Written as DNA, the CDR3 is TGCGCCAGCAGCCAAGATCCGGGACAGGGGCTTCAGTTCTTC. It translates to CASSQDPGQGLQFF.

This clonotype has a count of ten or more. The CDR3 region has the DNA TGCAGTGTGGGAAGGGTTAAAAGTGAAAAACTGTTTTTT. This codes for CSVGRVKSEKLFF. The chain combines TRBV29-1 with TRBJ1-4, with D unresolved. The CDR3 runs 13 residues. The germline gives CDR1 SQVTM, CDR2 ANQGSEA. The variable domain in full, with the rest retrieved from reference TRBV29-1 and TRBJ1-4, is SAVISQKPSRDICQRGTSLTIQCQVDSQVTMMFWYRQQPGQSLTLIATANQGSEATYESGFVIDKFPISRPNLTFSTLTVSNMSPEDSSIYLCSVGRVKSEKLFFGSGTQLSVL.

V usage is TRBV7-8 and J usage is TRBJ1-1; the match to TRBD1 covers 10 bases. The J segment lost 6 bases and the V segment lost 5 bases, leaving 3 bases of the junction unmatched. Germline CDR1 is SGHVS and CDR2 is FQNEAQ. The CDR3 is 13 amino acids. CDR3 sequence reads: CASSGDRGAEAFF. CDR3 in DNA: TGTGCCAGCAGCGGGGACAGGGGCGCTGAAGCTTTCTTT.

This clonotype occurred many times. The rearrangement links TRBV29-1 to TRBJ1-1; 7 bases align to TRBD1. This CDR3 contains 13 residues. Trimming at V came to 5 bases and at J to 1 base, leaving 4 bases not matched to a gene. The germline V gene has CDR1 SQVTM and CDR2 ANQGSEA. This CDR3 reads CSVHRGGNTEAFF. CDR3 coding DNA: TGCAGCGTTCACAGGGGTGGGAACACTGAAGCTTTCTTT.